This T cell receptor beta chain derives from a study of long-term antiretroviral therapy in people with HIV. Regarding the study as a whole: The clones with expansion before ART were dominant in the repertoire at all time points. ART preceded a rise in diversity that nonetheless stayed lower than in transplant donor controls.

About this clone itself: Its target is not known.

Trimming cost V 2 bases and J 0 bases, with 8 bases left between them. Germline V lookup: CDR1 SGHTA, CDR2 FQGTGA. This CDR3 comprises 16 residues. It was version v3.0 of the immunoSEQ assay that was run at survey level. Produced via immunoSEQ multiplex PCR; TCRdb's table is partial and in-frame only. Here the sample spans about 32,000 clones, 70% to 90% being singletons. The chain is built from TRBV7-3 and TRBJ2-6, with D uncertain. The sequence was obtained from a young man with HIV. The input for sequencing was unsorted PBMCs, taken roughly 3.3 years after starting antiretroviral therapy. For the CDR3, the DNA is TGTGCCAGCAGCTTATCCGTGTCCTCTGGGGCCAACGTCCTGACTTTC. Protein product: CASSLSVSSGANVLTF.